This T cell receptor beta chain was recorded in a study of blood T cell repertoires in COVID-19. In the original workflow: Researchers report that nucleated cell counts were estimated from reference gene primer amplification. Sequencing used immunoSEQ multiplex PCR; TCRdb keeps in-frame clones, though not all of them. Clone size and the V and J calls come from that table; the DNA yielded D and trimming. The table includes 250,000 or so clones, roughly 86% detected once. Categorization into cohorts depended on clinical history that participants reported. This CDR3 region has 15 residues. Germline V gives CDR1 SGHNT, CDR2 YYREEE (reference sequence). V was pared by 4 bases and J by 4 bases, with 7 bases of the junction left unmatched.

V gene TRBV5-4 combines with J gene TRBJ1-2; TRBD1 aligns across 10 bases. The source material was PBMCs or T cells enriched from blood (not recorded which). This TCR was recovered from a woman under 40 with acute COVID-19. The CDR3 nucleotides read TGTGCCAGCAGCCAGGGACAGGGGTCCTCCTATGGCTACACCTTC. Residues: CASSQGQGSSYGYTF. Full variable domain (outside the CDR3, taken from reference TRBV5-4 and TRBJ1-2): ETGVTQSPTHLIKTRGQQVTLRCSSQSGHNTVSWYQQALGQGPQFIFQYYREEENGRGNFPPRFSGLQFPNYSSELNVNALELDDSALYLCASSQGQGSSYGYTFGSGTRLTVV.